This T cell receptor beta chain was obtained from a study of Graves' ophthalmopathy and Graves' hyperthyroidism. This clonotype was counted ten times or more. V lost 0 bases to trimming and J lost 7 bases, with 4 bases between them. The CDR3 has 12 residues. CDR1 MNHNS and CDR2 SASEGT come from the germline V gene. Investigators amplified TCR beta CDR3 regions from RNA transcripts. HTBI-primed first-round RT-PCR preceded second-round multiplex PCR. TCRdb itself ran the multiplex PCR reads through MiXCR, one entry per CDR3 protein. The sample has about 340,000 distinct CDR3 sequences, about a sixth seen once.

Input material: peripheral blood. The source of this sequence is an adult man with Graves' ophthalmopathy. This rearrangement joins TRBV6-1 to TRBJ1-3; D is uncertain. The CDR3 nucleotides are TGTGCCAGCAGTGAAGCTTCGAACACCATATATTTT. Residues: CASSEASNTIYF.